Here is one T cell receptor (beta chain) with its context. Its antigen is still unknown. The treatment was: approximately 11-day PBMC culture with coronavirus spike peptide pools or control peptides (ViraFEST assay). Following expansion of antigen-specific T cells with peptide pools, ViraFEST then sequenced TCRs. Each well held two million PBMCs in IL-2 (about 9.3 IU/ml) medium with roughly 9.7 ug/ml peptide pools. Cultured CD4+ T cell DNA underwent sequencing with the Oncomine TCR Beta short-read assay. Investigators obtained genomic DNA by extraction from cultured CD4+ T cells. TCRdb fed the PCR reads into MiXCR, producing one record per CDR3 protein. The repertoire holds about 7,100 distinct CDR3 sequences, with about two thirds as singletons. This sample stems from a study of vaccination and CD4 T cells after COVID-19. About the research overall: Spike peptides, overlapping and drawn from SARS-CoV-2, HCoV-NL63, HCoV-OC43 and HCoV-229E, were used to stimulate cells.

This CDR3 is built from 14 residues. Germline assignment: CDR1 DFQATT and CDR2 SNEGSKA (reference sequence). Germline trimming cut 6 bases from V and 1 base from J; bases unmatched to any gene: 6. This rearrangement joins TRBV20-1 to TRBJ2-5; 9 positions match TRBD2. The sample consisted of CD4+ T cells from blood, cultured in vitro. This receptor was taken from a human donor who had recovered from COVID-19. The CDR3: CSAKLAGSQETQYF. The CDR3 DNA reads as TGCAGTGCCAAACTAGCGGGCAGCCAAGAGACCCAGTACTTC.